This T cell receptor beta chain was identified during a study of T cell responses to AZD1222 COVID-19 vaccine. General study points: Possibly, clonal diversity was underestimated; donors were largely white British and included more females.

Profiling relied on immunoSEQ multiplex PCR, and the TCRdb table lists in-frame clones only, not all of them. The sample includes some 110,000 clones, 85% of them seen just once. Germline V CDR1 and CDR2: SGHVS, FNYEAQ. The CDR3 runs to 15 residues. V lost 0 bases and J lost 2, with 9 bases in between. As to this clone: Its antigen is not identified.

The chain links TRBV7-6 to TRBJ2-3; D remains unclear. Specimen: peripheral blood, collected 28 days after the second AZD1222 dose. The source of this sequence is an adult who received the AZD1222 COVID-19 vaccine. Written as DNA, the CDR3 is TGTGCCAGCAGCTTAGCGATTGGATACACAGATACGCAGTATTTT. It yields the protein CASSLAIGYTDTQYF.